What follows describes a single T cell receptor (beta chain). Clones were sequenced by immunoSEQ multiplex PCR, and TCRdb holds only the in-frame ones, with some missing. The table records approximately 52,000 clones, approximately 92% of them present only once. The data belong to a study of T cell changes during pregnancy in multiple sclerosis. CDR3 length equals 16 residues. With 5 bases clipped from V and 2 bases from J, the junction kept 9 bases outside the gene matches. Germline V gives CDR1 SGHTA, CDR2 FQGNSA. The chain links TRBV7-2 to TRBJ1-1, with 9 nucleotides matching TRBD1. This clonotype originated in a female donor with multiple sclerosis, enrolled in a pregnancy study. The sequences come from CD4+ T cells from peripheral blood mononuclear cells, collected in the third trimester of pregnancy. CDR3 in amino acids: CASSPWTGAINTEAFF. The CDR3 bases are TGTGCCAGCAGCCCGTGGACAGGGGCCATTAACACTGAAGCTTTCTTT. The whole variable domain, remainder taken from reference TRBV7-2 and TRBJ1-1, is GAGVSQSPSNKVTEKGKDVELRCDPISGHTALYWYRQSLGQGLEFLIYFQGNSAPDKSGLPSDRFSAERTGGSVSTLTIQRTQQEDSAVYLCASSPWTGAINTEAFFGQGTRLTVV.